This T cell receptor (beta chain) originates from a study of cytomegalovirus exposure and HLA in healthy donors. The CDR3 has 9 residues. 13 Jbeta primers and 60 Vbeta primers were used for the PCR. Original handling: Counted up in a later analysis, unique TCR beta chains came to about 80 million, with around 10 million shared. TCRdb keeps only in-frame clones here, not all; method: immunoSEQ multiplex PCR. V, J and clone size were drawn from that table, and D and trimming were deduced from the DNA. The sample has tens of thousands of clones, nearly 80% seen once; the top ten hold about 3.5%. The sequenced sample consisted of PBMCs. This chain joins TRBV21-1 and TRBJ1-1. TRBV21-1 is marked as a pseudogene. The sequence came from a woman aged 40 to 50 in good health and CMV-seronegative. The CDR3 is CASLIGAFF. CDR3 bases: TGTGCCAGCTTGATCGGAGCTTTCTTT.